These 25 T cell receptor beta chains were sequenced from one sample in a study of T cell changes during pregnancy in multiple sclerosis. Data came from immunoSEQ multiplex PCR; TCRdb stores just in-frame clones and leaves some out. Of 25,000 to 40,000 clones listed, about nine tenths are singletons. The sequencing used CD8+ T cells from peripheral blood mononuclear cells, collected in the second trimester of pregnancy. The receptors originated from a female donor with multiple sclerosis, enrolled in a pregnancy study.

The genes are TRBV11-3 and TRBJ1-1; D may be TRBD1 (5 bases). V lost 4 bases and J 0 bases, leaving 18 bases between the germline ends. Looked up from germline, CDR1 is SGHNT and CDR2 is YENEEA. The CDR3 covers 17 residues. The CDR3 sequence: CASSSPASGAMNTEAFF. The CDR3, as DNA: TGTGCCAGCAGCTCACCCGCCAGTGGGGCCATGAACACTGAAGCTTTCTTT.

This CDR3 reads CASSRQGATETQYF. In nucleotides, the CDR3 is TGTGCCAGCAGTCGACAGGGGGCGACGGAGACCCAGTACTTC. The gene calls are TRBV9 and TRBJ2-5, with 10 positions matching TRBD1. The CDR3 length is 14 residues. The trim removed 5 bases at V and 5 bases at J, leaving 6 bases unmatched. The germline V gene has CDR1 SGDLS and CDR2 YYNGEE.

V and J are TRBV27 and TRBJ2-1, with 11 bases aligning to TRBD2. V was pared by 3 bases and J by 7 bases, with 8 bases of the junction left unmatched. Germline V gene sequence: CDR1 MNHEY, CDR2 SMNVEV (reference sequence). The CDR3 spans 16 residues. In DNA, the CDR3 is TGTGCCAGCAGTTTCCTCGGGACTAGCGGTGGGAATGAGCAGTTCTTC. Translated, it gives CASSFLGTSGGNEQFF.

The chain uses TRBV2 and TRBJ2-3, with TRBD2 identical over 9 bases. The J segment lost 5 bases and the V segment lost 1 base, leaving 13 bases of the junction unmatched. The CDR3 sequence is 18 residues long. CDR1 and CDR2 (germline): SNHLY, FYNNEI. CDR3 loop: CASSEGLGLAGREDTQYF. In DNA form, the CDR3 reads TGTGCCAGCAGTGAAGGCCTTGGGCTAGCGGGAAGGGAAGATACGCAGTATTTT.

The rearrangement uses TRBV27 and TRBJ2-1; TRBD1 matches at 9 bases. There are 16 residues in the CDR3. V gave up 3 bases and J gave up 3 bases; unmatched junction bases: 6. In germline, CDR1 is MNHEY, CDR2 SMNVEV (reference sequence). CDR3 nucleotides: TGTGCCAGCAGTTTGGGGGACAGGGCGGGCTACAATGAGCAGTTCTTC. Its translation is CASSLGDRAGYNEQFF.

This chain uses TRBV5-8 with TRBJ1-1, with D uncertain. Per germline, CDR1 SGHTS and CDR2 YDEGEE. Trimming pared 3 bases from V and 6 bases from J, leaving 9 bases between. This CDR3 region has 12 residues. The DNA for the CDR3 is TGTGCCAGCAGCTCCCCGAGTCCTGAAGCTTTCTTT. Amino acids: CASSSPSPEAFF. The variable domain in full, completed from reference TRBV5-8 and TRBJ1-1, reads EAGVTQSPTHLIKTRGQQATLRCSPISGHTSVYWYQQALGLGLQFLLWYDEGEERNRGNFPPRFSGRQFPNYSSELNVNALELEDSALYLCASSSPSPEAFFGQGTRLTVV.

V usage is TRBV13 and J usage is TRBJ2-1, with 7 bases matching TRBD2. CDR3 length: 13 residues. CDR1 is PRHDT and CDR2 is FYEKMQ in the germline V gene (reference sequence). V lost 7 bases, J lost 7 bases, and 7 bases stayed unmatched. In DNA form, the CDR3 reads TGTGCCAGCAAACCCCGGGGAGGGAATGAGCAGTTCTTC. Translating gives CASKPRGGNEQFF.

J is TRBJ2-1 and V is TRBV4-3, with 8 bases that match TRBD2. Looked up from germline, CDR1 is LGHNA and CDR2 is YSLEER. The CDR3 is made up of 17 amino acids. J was trimmed by 10 bases and V by 0 bases; bases with no gene match: 14. CDR3 region: CASSQDRRGGVGVEQFF. The CDR3 region has the DNA TGCGCCAGCAGCCAAGATAGACGGGGGGGCGTAGGTGTCGAGCAGTTCTTC.

V usage is TRBV4-3 and J usage is TRBJ2-7; 8 nucleotides match TRBD1. CDR3 size: 15 residues. V was clipped by 1 base and J by 3 bases; unmatched bases: 5. Germline CDR1 LGHNA, CDR2 YSLEER. CDR3 DNA: TGCGCCAGCAGCCAAGGCGGGACAGGCCTCTACGAGCAGTACTTC. Translated, it gives CASSQGGTGLYEQYF.

The chain joins TRBV4-3 to TRBJ1-4; 9 nucleotides match TRBD1. The CDR3 covers 17 residues. Trimming removed 4 bases from V and 8 bases from J; junction bases left unmatched: 14. Germline assignment: CDR1 LGHNA and CDR2 YSLEER. The CDR3 is CASSLKPPGQGYEKLFF. The CDR3 nucleotides are TGCGCCAGCAGCCTAAAACCCCCGGGACAGGGATACGAAAAACTGTTTTTT.

V usage is TRBV9 and J usage is TRBJ2-7; 10 bases fit TRBD1. Germline trimming cut 4 bases from V and 4 bases from J; bases unmatched to any gene: 5. The germline CDR1 and CDR2 sequences are SGDLS and YYNGEE. The CDR3 extends over 14 amino acids. This chain's CDR3 is CASSPGQGPYEQYF. The CDR3 bases are TGTGCCAGCAGCCCGGGACAGGGGCCGTACGAGCAGTACTTC.

The rearrangement joins TRBV6-5 to TRBJ1-1; 7 bases align to TRBD1. J gave up 6 bases and V 5 bases, and 12 bases lay outside the gene matches. CDR1 MNHEY and CDR2 SVGAGI come from the germline V gene. The CDR3 extends over 15 amino acids. CDR3 residues: CASSPRGQRGAEAFF. In nucleotides, the CDR3 is TGTGCCAGCAGTCCCAGGGGACAGCGAGGTGCTGAAGCTTTCTTT.

The rearrangement joins TRBV6-6 to TRBJ2-7, with D possibly being TRBD2 (6 bases). The CDR3 length is 15 residues. Looked up from germline, CDR1 is MNHNY and CDR2 is SVGAGI (reference sequence). V was clipped by 0 bases and J by 2 bases, with 11 bases between them. The CDR3 is CASSYSGGSPYEQYF. CDR3 nucleotide sequence: TGTGCCAGCAGTTACTCTGGAGGGAGTCCCTACGAGCAGTACTTC.

The rearrangement joins TRBV30 to TRBJ1-4; 8 nucleotides align to TRBD1. The CDR3 length is 11 residues. CDR1 and CDR2 (germline): GTSNPN, SVGIG (reference sequence). Trimming at V came to 7 bases and at J to 7 bases, leaving 2 bases not matched to a gene. This chain's CDR3 is CALDRVEKLFF. CDR3 in DNA: TGTGCCTTGGACAGGGTTGAAAAACTGTTTTTT.

The chain has TRBV2 and TRBJ2-1, with D possibly matching TRBD2 (5 bases). V was shortened by 8 bases and J by 2 bases, with 10 bases between the two germline ends. This CDR3 has 13 residues. The germline CDR1 and CDR2 sequences are SNHLY and FYNNEI. Written as DNA, the CDR3 is TGTGCCAGCGGGAGCCGAACCTACAATGAGCAGTTCTTC. It specifies CASGSRTYNEQFF.

V is TRBV19 and J is TRBJ2-7; possible D gene TRBD2, 5 bases. Trimming removed 5 bases at V and 6 bases at J, with 11 bases between. CDR3 length equals 12 residues. Germline V lookup: CDR1 LNHDA, CDR2 SQIVND (reference sequence). The CDR3 spells CASSLGEGEQYF. For the CDR3, the DNA is TGTGCCAGTAGTTTGGGAGAGGGCGAGCAGTACTTC. The whole variable domain, remainder taken from reference TRBV19 and TRBJ2-7, is DGGITQSPKYLFRKEGQNVTLSCEQNLNHDAMYWYRQDPGQGLRLIYYSQIVNDFQKGDIAEGYSVSREKKESFPLTVTSAQKNPTAFYLCASSLGEGEQYFGPGTRLTVT.

The chain uses TRBV12-5 and TRBJ1-4; unclear D gene. Looked up from germline, CDR1 is LGHNT and CDR2 is FRNRAP. There are 13 residues in the CDR3. With 1 base removed from V and 8 bases from J, the gap between germline ends came to 8 bases. This CDR3 reads CASGLGFQEKLFF. CDR3 coding DNA: TGTGCTAGTGGTTTGGGATTTCAGGAAAAACTGTTTTTT. Full variable domain (rest looked up from reference TRBV12-5 and TRBJ1-4): DARVTQTPRHKVTEMGQEVTMRCQPILGHNTVFWYRQTMMQGLELLAYFRNRAPLDDSGMPKDRFSAEMPDATLATLKIQPSEPRDSAVYFCASGLGFQEKLFFGSGTQLSVL.

V is TRBV9 and J is TRBJ2-3; 8 bases agree with TRBD2. The junction had 5 bases not matched to a gene; V was cut back by 5 bases and J by 0 bases. This CDR3 comprises 15 residues. In germline, CDR1 is SGDLS, CDR2 YYNGEE. CDR3 bases: TGTGCCAGCAGTGCGGGGGGCGACAGCACAGATACGCAGTATTTT. It encodes CASSAGGDSTDTQYF. Combining the CDR3 with reference TRBV9 and TRBJ2-3 gives the whole variable domain DSGVTQTPKHLITATGQRVTLRCSPRSGDLSVYWYQQSLDQGLQFLIQYYNGEERAKGNILERFSAQQFPDLHSELNLSSLELGDSALYFCASSAGGDSTDTQYFGPGTRLTVL.

Only one count was recorded for this clone. The chain links TRBV27 to TRBJ2-1; D unresolved. Germline CDR1 and CDR2: MNHEY and SMNVEV (reference sequence). CDR3 length: 13 residues. The ends were cut back, 4 bases at V and 10 bases at J, with 14 bases in the middle. Here the CDR3 reads CASSSLGTMEQFF. CDR3 in DNA: TGTGCCAGCAGTTCCCTAGGTACAATGGAGCAGTTCTTC.

The rearrangement uses TRBV4-3 and TRBJ1-1, with 8 bases identical to TRBD1. The CDR3 extends over 15 amino acids. J lost 3 bases, V lost 0 bases, and 3 bases had no gene match. Germline V gene data show CDR1 as LGHNA and CDR2 as YSLEER. Written as DNA, the CDR3 is TGCGCCAGCAGCCAAGACCAGGGGGCGTACACTGAAGCTTTCTTT. Its translation is CASSQDQGAYTEAFF.

This clone occurred once. This chain connects TRBV4-1 to TRBJ1-6, with 9 bases identical to TRBD1. The V segment lost 4 bases and the J segment 10 bases; nucleotides outside the gene matches: 8. CDR1 is MGHRA and CDR2 is YSYEKL in the germline V gene. The CDR3 runs 15 residues. CDR3 coding DNA: TGCGCCAGCAGCCCAGGACAGGGGACGGGATCACCCCTCCACTTT. It specifies CASSPGQGTGSPLHF.

The V call is TRBV27, the J call TRBJ2-2; TRBD2 agrees at 11 bases. CDR1 and CDR2 from the germline V gene are MNHEY and SMNVEV (reference sequence). This CDR3 is built from 19 residues. The V gene end was trimmed by 1 base and the J gene end by 4 bases; junction bases not matched to a gene: 11. The CDR3 DNA follows: TGTGCCAGCAGTTTATTGATTAGCGGGAGGGCGGGGAGCACCGGGGAGCTGTTTTTT. Translated: CASSLLISGRAGSTGELFF.

V and J are TRBV28 and TRBJ2-5; 11 nucleotides line up with TRBD1. This CDR3 has 13 residues. CDR1 is MDHEN, CDR2 SYDVKM, per germline. V was pared by 10 bases and J by 5 bases, with 6 bases of the junction left unmatched. The CDR3 region is CATRTGGEETQYF. The CDR3 region has the DNA TGTGCCACCCGGACAGGGGGCGAGGAGACCCAGTACTTC.

V gene TRBV21-1 combines with J gene TRBJ2-3; no DNA check was done on the table's D call, TRBD1. TRBV21-1 is reported as a pseudogene. The CDR3 has 15 residues. The CDR3 nucleotides are TGTGCCAGCAGACCCAAGGGTGGGACAGAGGATCCGCGGTATTTT. Encoded protein: CASRPKGGTEDPRYF.

The chain links TRBV6-6 to TRBJ2-5, with TRBD2 identical over 7 bases. CDR1 is MNHNY and CDR2 is SVGAGI in the germline V gene (reference sequence). V dropped 2 bases and J dropped 2; count of bases not matched to a gene: 2. The CDR3 is made up of 14 amino acids. The chain's CDR3 is CASSYIGGQETQYF. The CDR3 DNA follows: TGTGCCAGCAGTTACATCGGGGGGCAAGAGACCCAGTACTTC.